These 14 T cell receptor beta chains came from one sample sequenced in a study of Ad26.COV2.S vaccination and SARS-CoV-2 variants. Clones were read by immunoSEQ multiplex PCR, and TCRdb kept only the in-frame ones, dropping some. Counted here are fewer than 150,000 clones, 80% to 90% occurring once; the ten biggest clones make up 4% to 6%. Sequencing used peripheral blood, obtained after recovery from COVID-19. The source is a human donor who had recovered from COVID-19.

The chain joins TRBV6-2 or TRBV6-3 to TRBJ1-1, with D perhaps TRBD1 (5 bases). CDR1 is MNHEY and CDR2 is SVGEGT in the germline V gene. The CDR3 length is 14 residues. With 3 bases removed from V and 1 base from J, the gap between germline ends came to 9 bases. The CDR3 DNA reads TGTGCCAGCAGTTATCAGGGAGGGAACACTGAAGCTTTCTTT. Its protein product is CASSYQGGNTEAFF.

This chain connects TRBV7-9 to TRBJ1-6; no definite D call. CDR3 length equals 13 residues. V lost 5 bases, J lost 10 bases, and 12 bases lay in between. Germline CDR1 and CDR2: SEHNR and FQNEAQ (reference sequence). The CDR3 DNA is TGTGCCAGCAGCCCCGATAGGGCCTCACCCCTCCACTTT. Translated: CASSPDRASPLHF.

DNA for the CDR3: TGTGCCAGCAGTGAAGCGATAGGGAGGCAAGAGACCCAGTACTTC. Its protein product is CASSEAIGRQETQYF. The chain carries TRBV6-1 and TRBJ2-5; D is perhaps TRBD2 (6 bases). V dropped 0 bases and J dropped 2 bases, with 10 bases sitting between them. There are 15 residues in the CDR3. Germline V gene lookup returns CDR1 MNHNS and CDR2 SASEGT.

CDR3 residues: CASSRSDTTGSGMNTEAFF. The CDR3 bases are TGTGCCAGCAGCCGAAGCGATACGACAGGGTCAGGGATGAACACTGAAGCTTTCTTT. The V and J genes are TRBV5-8 and TRBJ1-1; TRBD1 matches 7 bases. The junction had 18 bases not matched to a gene; V was cut back by 4 bases and J by 0 bases. The length of the CDR3 is 19 residues. CDR1 is SGHTS and CDR2 is YDEGEE in the germline V gene.

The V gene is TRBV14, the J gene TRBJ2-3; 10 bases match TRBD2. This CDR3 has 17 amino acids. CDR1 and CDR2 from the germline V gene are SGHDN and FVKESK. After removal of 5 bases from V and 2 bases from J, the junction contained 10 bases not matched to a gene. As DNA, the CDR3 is TGTGCCAGCAGCGGACGAACTAGCGGGGTCTTCACAGATACGCAGTATTTT. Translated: CASSGRTSGVFTDTQYF.

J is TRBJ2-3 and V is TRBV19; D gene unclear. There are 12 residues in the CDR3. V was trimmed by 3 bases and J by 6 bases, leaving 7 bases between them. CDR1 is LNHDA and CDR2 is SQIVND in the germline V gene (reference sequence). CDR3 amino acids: CASSMGPDTQYF. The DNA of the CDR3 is TGTGCCAGTAGTATGGGCCCGGATACGCAGTATTTT. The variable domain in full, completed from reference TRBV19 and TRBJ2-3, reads DGGITQSPKYLFRKEGQNVTLSCEQNLNHDAMYWYRQDPGQGLRLIYYSQIVNDFQKGDIAEGYSVSREKKESFPLTVTSAQKNPTAFYLCASSMGPDTQYFGPGTRLTVL.

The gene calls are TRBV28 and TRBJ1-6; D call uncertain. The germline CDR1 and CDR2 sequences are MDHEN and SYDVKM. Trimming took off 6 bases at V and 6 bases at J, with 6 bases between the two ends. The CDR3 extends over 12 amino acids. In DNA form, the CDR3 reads TGTGCCAGCAGGGAATTTAATTCACCCCTCCACTTT. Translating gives CASREFNSPLHF. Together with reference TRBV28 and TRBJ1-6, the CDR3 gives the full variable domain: DVKVTQSSRYLVKRTGEKVFLECVQDMDHENMFWYRQDPGLGLRLIYFSYDVKMKEKGDIPEGYSVSREKKERFSLILESASTNQTSMYLCASREFNSPLHFGNGTRLTVT.

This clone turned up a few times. In DNA form, the CDR3 reads TGCAGCGTTGGACCCGCCCAAGAGACCCAGTACTTC. Translated, it gives CSVGPAQETQYF. V usage is TRBV29-1 and J usage is TRBJ2-5; no clear D. This CDR3 has 12 residues. V dropped 4 bases and J dropped 1 base, with 7 bases sitting between them. The germline V gene has CDR1 SQVTM and CDR2 ANQGSEA.

The CDR3 DNA sequence: TGCGCCAGCAGCCTCTTGGTGAACTGGGGAAATAACACTGAAGCTTTCTTT. Translated, it gives CASSLLVNWGNNTEAFF. The chain combines TRBV4-1 with TRBJ1-1, with D hard to call. Trimming shortened V by 4 bases and J by 2 bases, and 20 bases separated the two germline ends. The CDR3 runs to 17 residues. CDR1 and CDR2 from the germline V gene are MGHRA and YSYEKL.

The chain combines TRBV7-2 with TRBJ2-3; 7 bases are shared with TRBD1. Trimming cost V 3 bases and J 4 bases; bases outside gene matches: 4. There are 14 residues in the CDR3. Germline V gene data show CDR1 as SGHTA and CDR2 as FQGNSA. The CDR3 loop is CASSFGQAADTQYF. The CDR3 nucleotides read TGTGCCAGCAGCTTCGGACAGGCAGCAGATACGCAGTATTTT.

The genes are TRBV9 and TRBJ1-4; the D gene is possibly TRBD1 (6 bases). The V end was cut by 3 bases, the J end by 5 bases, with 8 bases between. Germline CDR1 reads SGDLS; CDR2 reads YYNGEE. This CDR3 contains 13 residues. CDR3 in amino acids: CASSGGLNEKLFF. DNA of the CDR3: TGTGCCAGCAGCGGGGGGCTGAATGAAAAACTGTTTTTT.

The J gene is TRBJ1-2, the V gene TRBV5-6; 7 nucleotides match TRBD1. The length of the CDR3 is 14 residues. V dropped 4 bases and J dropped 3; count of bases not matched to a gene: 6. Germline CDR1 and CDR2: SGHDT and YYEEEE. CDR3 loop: CASSHRGNYYGYTF. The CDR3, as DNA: TGTGCCAGCAGCCACAGGGGAAATTACTATGGCTACACCTTC.

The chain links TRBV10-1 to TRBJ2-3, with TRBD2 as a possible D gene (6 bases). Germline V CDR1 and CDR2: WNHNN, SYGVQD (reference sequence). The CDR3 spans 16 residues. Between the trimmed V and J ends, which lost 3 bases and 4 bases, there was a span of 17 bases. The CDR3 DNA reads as TGCGCCAGCAGTGATACAGCGGGCCGCAGGGCAGATACGCAGTATTTT. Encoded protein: CASSDTAGRRADTQYF.

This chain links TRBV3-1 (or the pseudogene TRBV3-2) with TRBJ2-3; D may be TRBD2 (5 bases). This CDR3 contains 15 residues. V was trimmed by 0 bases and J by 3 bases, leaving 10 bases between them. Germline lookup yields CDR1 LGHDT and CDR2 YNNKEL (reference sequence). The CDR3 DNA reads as TGTGCCAGCAGCCAAGATCGAGGGCGTACAGATACGCAGTATTTT. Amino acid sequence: CASSQDRGRTDTQYF.